The count of the clone carrying this TCR beta chain is one. Its antigen is currently unknown. The table came from immunoSEQ multiplex PCR; TCRdb's copy has only in-frame clones and leaves some out. The sample lists under 150,000 clones; 84% were seen once. This entry comes from a study of cytotoxic CD8 clonotypes in ibrutinib-treated CLL. Across the study: Overall, 25 or so responses were partial and 2 complete; following median around 70 months, around 15 patients stayed remitted and about twelve progressed.

General study results and limits: Whereas clonality rose at ibrutinib response, it declined toward baseline at progression.

This CDR3 has 14 amino acids. The germline V gene encodes CDR1 MNHEY and CDR2 SVGAGI. V was pared by 0 bases and J by 7 bases, with 7 bases between. The chain couples TRBV6-5 to TRBJ1-6; D ambiguous. The sample was PBMCs, taken after 24 months of ibrutinib treatment. The TCR sequence derives from a human donor with chronic lymphocytic leukemia. The CDR3 nucleotides are TGTGCCAGCAGTTACTCTCCTGGGAATTCACCCCTCCACTTT. Protein sequence: CASSYSPGNSPLHF.